This entry describes one T cell receptor beta chain. The entry originates in a study of cytomegalovirus exposure and HLA in healthy donors. Germline assignment: CDR1 SEHNR and CDR2 FQNEAQ (reference sequence). The CDR3 loop spans 14 amino acids. Trimming at V came to 4 bases and at J to 3 bases, leaving 6 bases not matched to a gene. Primers: 60 Vbeta forward and 13 Jbeta reverse. Libraries were prepared by immunoSEQ multiplex PCR; TCRdb keeps only in-frame clonotypes and omits some of them. The sample shows roughly 200,000 clones, roughly a tenth of them seen only once. This chain connects TRBV7-9 to TRBJ2-7; 7 positions match TRBD1. The sequenced sample consisted of PBMCs. This clonotype was obtained from a woman aged 30 to 39 in good health and CMV-seropositive. CDR3 protein: CASSSGTVDYEQYF. The CDR3 nucleotides read TGTGCCAGCAGCTCCGGGACAGTGGACTACGAGCAGTACTTC.